Detailed here is one TCR beta chain. What it binds is unknown. This sample is drawn from a study of blood T cells in healthy people across ages. Study details: Researchers report that template switching captured about one barcoded beta molecule per two T cells.

Points from the study as a whole: With age, beta diversity per million T cells declined roughly linearly, significantly by about 37.

Healthy individuals of Caucasian origin from Russia, aged about 6 to 95, served as donors. Each sample provided at least 6 micrograms of extracted total RNA. The CDR3 spans 14 residues. Germline V gene data show CDR1 as DFQATT and CDR2 as SNEGSKA (reference sequence). A second PCR, run for roughly 7 to 12 cycles, used a sample-barcoded 5' primer plus a J-beta primer mix. TCRdb reanalysed the 5' RACE reads using MiXCR and keeps one entry per CDR3 protein. Among about 1.7 million distinct CDR3 sequences listed, roughly 28% were seen once. This rearrangement joins TRBV20-1 to TRBJ2-3; 7 positions agree with TRBD1. This sequence originates from a woman aged 30 to 39 in good health. The source material was blood. The CDR3 region has the DNA TGCATTGCACCCGGGACAGCCAGGACAGATACGCAGTATTTT. Protein sequence: CIAPGTARTDTQYF.